This T cell receptor (beta chain) comes out of a study of identical twins. cDNA molecules carried unique molecular identifiers, and template switching added a universal primer site. A single record per CDR3 protein comes from TCRdb applying MiXCR to the 5' RACE reads. The data show approximately 1.8 million distinct CDR3 sequences, with roughly a third seen just once and more than 0.25% held by the top ten. The CDR3 is 15 amino acids. Germline values: CDR1 LGHDT, CDR2 YNNKEL (reference sequence). V was pared by 4 bases and J by 4 bases, with 5 bases of the junction left unmatched. Study-wide findings and caveats: High-abundance cord blood beta clonotypes had fewer insertions; memory repertoires showed none. Conclusions were based on cross-sectional statistical analysis, without following the same donors.

Everyone who donated was a healthy Caucasian. This clonotype showed up just a few times. Its cognate antigen is unknown. The chain has TRBV3-1 and TRBJ2-3, with 10 bases identical to TRBD2. Specimen: cord blood. The clonotype was recovered from a newborn girl in good health. As DNA, the CDR3 is TGTGCCAGCAGCCGCGGACTAGCGGAGTCAGATACGCAGTATTTT. Its protein product is CASSRGLAESDTQYF.